Shown below are 15 T cell receptor beta chains from a single sample sequenced in a study of blood T cells in healthy people across ages. The use of a sample-barcoded 5' primer and a J-beta primer mix characterized a second PCR of roughly 6 to 12 cycles. One entry per CDR3 protein, called by TCRdb with MiXCR from the 5' RACE reads. The table records hundreds of thousands of distinct CDR3 sequences, under 45% of them present only once. The source material was blood. The receptors were sampled from a man between 60 and 75 years old in good health.

CDR3 sequence (DNA): TGTGCCAGCAGGGGACGGAGCACAGATACGCAGTATTTT. Amino acid sequence: CASRGRSTDTQYF. This sequence joins TRBV7-9 and TRBJ2-3, with D perhaps being TRBD1 or TRBD2 (5 bases each). The CDR3 spans 13 residues. The ends were cut back, 6 bases at V and 0 bases at J, with 7 bases in the middle. The germline gives CDR1 SEHNR, CDR2 FQNEAQ (reference sequence).

The chain recombines TRBV29-1 with TRBJ1-1, with D possibly being TRBD1 (6 bases). Trimming removed 7 bases from V and 4 bases from J, with 19 bases in between. Germline V gene lookup returns CDR1 SQVTM and CDR2 ANQGSEA. The CDR3 is 14 amino acids. CDR3 residues: CSGNTGFLITEAFF. In DNA, the CDR3 is TGCAGCGGAAATACAGGGTTTTTAATCACTGAAGCTTTCTTT.

J is TRBJ2-7 and V is TRBV2; 10 bases match TRBD1. Germline assignment: CDR1 SNHLY and CDR2 FYNNEI. The V and J ends lost 6 bases and 6 bases, in that order; junction bases with no gene match: 8. CDR3 length equals 14 residues. The CDR3: CASSSTTGGVEQYF. The DNA of the CDR3 is TGTGCCAGCAGCTCCACGACAGGGGGCGTCGAGCAGTACTTC.

This clonotype has a handful of counts. V gene TRBV6-5 combines with J gene TRBJ1-6; 7 bases match TRBD1. Trimming took 5 bases from V and 4 from J; bases not matched to a gene: 2. Germline V lookup: CDR1 MNHEY, CDR2 SVGAGI. This CDR3 contains 14 residues. CDR3 sequence: CASSETGYNSPLHF. CDR3 nucleotide sequence: TGTGCCAGCAGTGAGACAGGGTATAATTCACCCCTCCACTTT.

The sample holds one count of this clonotype. This sequence joins TRBV4-1 and TRBJ1-1; no definite D call. Germline V gives CDR1 MGHRA, CDR2 YSYEKL. Trimming removed 3 bases from V and 5 bases from J, with 13 bases in between. The CDR3 spans 14 residues. The CDR3 reads CASSQLVDPTEAFF. CDR3 nucleotide sequence: TGCGCCAGCAGCCAGCTAGTTGATCCAACTGAAGCTTTCTTT.

This chain connects TRBV30 to TRBJ2-5, with 8 bases lining up with TRBD1. In germline, CDR1 is GTSNPN, CDR2 SVGIG (reference sequence). CDR3 size: 13 residues. V was clipped by 1 base and J by 4 bases; unmatched bases: 2. CDR3 sequence: CAWSGGQGETQYF. DNA of the CDR3: TGTGCCTGGAGTGGTGGACAGGGAGAGACCCAGTACTTC.

The chain is built from TRBV25-1 and TRBJ1-1, with TRBD1 matching over 8 bases. The germline CDR1 and CDR2 sequences are MGHDK and SYGVNS. This CDR3 comprises 13 residues. With 10 bases clipped from V and 0 bases from J, the junction kept 4 bases outside the gene matches. In DNA, the CDR3 is TGTGCCACCCGGACAGGGATGAACACTGAAGCTTTCTTT. Residues: CATRTGMNTEAFF.

The rearrangement uses TRBV24-1 and TRBJ1-5, with TRBD1 as a possible D gene (5 bases). The CDR3 sequence is 13 residues long. The V end lost 6 bases, the J end lost 6 bases, and 11 bases lay between the germline ends. Germline V gene data show CDR1 as KGHDR and CDR2 as SFDVKD. CDR3 residues: CATSPGWAQPQHF. The CDR3 coding sequence is TGTGCCACCAGTCCAGGGTGGGCTCAGCCCCAGCATTTT.

This clonotype was seen only a few times. The gene calls are TRBV20-1 and TRBJ2-5; 7 bases are a match to TRBD1. The CDR3 spans 13 residues. From germline, CDR1 is DFQATT and CDR2 SNEGSKA (reference sequence). V gave up 6 bases and J gave up 0 bases; unmatched junction bases: 4. The CDR3 DNA reads TGCAGTGCCACCGACAGGGACCAAGAGACCCAGTACTTC. Protein product: CSATDRDQETQYF.

Only a few counts were recorded for this clonotype. The V and J genes are TRBV7-2 and TRBJ1-2; D not resolved. Germline CDR1 SGHTA, CDR2 FQGNSA. Trimming removed 5 bases from V and 3 bases from J, with 19 bases in between. The CDR3 spans 16 residues. Here the CDR3 DNA reads TGTGCCAGCAGCCTTCGTGACCCACGCGGGGACTATGGCTACACCTTC. Encoded protein: CASSLRDPRGDYGYTF.

This clonotype was seen more than once but under ten times. J is TRBJ1-2 and V is TRBV24-1, with unresolved D. CDR1 and CDR2 from the germline V gene are KGHDR and SFDVKD. V gave up 2 bases and J gave up 7 bases, with 13 bases separating them. There are 14 residues in the CDR3. The CDR3 here is CATSDYRGTGGYTF. CDR3 DNA: TGTGCCACCAGTGATTACCGGGGAACGGGTGGCTACACCTTC.

This clonotype has only a few counts. The rearrangement joins TRBV7-2 to TRBJ2-1; TRBD2 aligns across 10 bases. Germline V gene data show CDR1 as SGHTA and CDR2 as FQGNSA. The CDR3 is 15 residues long. Trimming cost V 4 bases and J 8 bases; bases outside gene matches: 8. The CDR3 protein is CASSSSGGAGYEQFF. DNA for the CDR3: TGTGCCAGCAGCTCCAGCGGGGGGGCAGGCTATGAGCAGTTCTTC.

The V gene is TRBV12-3 or TRBV12-4, the J gene TRBJ1-5; possible D gene TRBD1, 5 bases. The ends were cut back, 2 bases at V and 7 bases at J, with 15 bases in the middle. The length of the CDR3 is 15 residues. The CDR3 DNA follows: TGTGCCAGCAGTTTATCGGGGGGGAAGCAGCAGCCCCAGCATTTT. Its translation: CASSLSGGKQQPQHF.

This clonotype appeared a few times. The rearrangement links TRBV9 to TRBJ2-7; no reliable D call. Trimming cost V 0 bases and J 2 bases, with 15 bases left between them. The CDR3 runs 16 residues. CDR1 and CDR2 from the germline V gene are SGDLS and YYNGEE. CDR3 amino acids: CASSVGKAANPYEQYF. The CDR3 DNA follows: TGTGCCAGCAGCGTAGGAAAGGCAGCTAACCCCTACGAGCAGTACTTC.

This chain uses TRBV2 with TRBJ1-1, with 8 positions matching TRBD1. CDR1 and CDR2 from the germline V gene are SNHLY and FYNNEI. The CDR3 contains 14 residues. Trimming cost V 4 bases and J 4 bases; bases outside gene matches: 5. The CDR3 nucleotides read TGTGCCAGCAGTGGACAGGGGAGATCCACTGAAGCTTTCTTT. Translation gives CASSGQGRSTEAFF.